Listed below are T cell receptor beta chains from one sample, sequenced in a study of technical replicates of blood from several donors. The repertoire was sequenced with immunoSEQ multiplex PCR; TCRdb's copy has only in-frame clones and lacks some. The sample has tens of thousands of clones, roughly 86% seen once; the top ten hold about 5%. The sample was PBMCs. All receptors come from a human donor in good health. Some clones in this sample may be carry-over from other donors' samples. The CDR3 runs from the conserved cysteine through the conserved F or W. Fields, in order: V gene, CDR3 length, D gene, CDR3 protein. A D gene is named only where the DNA matches it firmly.

>TRBV6-6|15|.
CASSGFRDNNQPQHF
>TRBV7-9|13|TRBD1
CASSPRQGAEQYF
>TRBV6-6|13|TRBD1
CASAGGNNSPLHF
>TRBV5-1|16|.
CASSLARDRMNTEAFF
>TRBV7-8|14|.
CASSLAAQGNEQFF
>TRBV5-1|14|.
CASSLGRASETQYF
>TRBV7-2|17|TRBD2
CASSLDSSGRRTYEQYF
>TRBV7-9|15|TRBD1
CASSLERGLNTEAFF
>TRBV5-6|16|.
CASTERGVGGTDTQYF
>TRBV1|15|.
CTSSPRPTNTGELFF
>TRBV5-6|14|TRBD2
CASSFRGGSETQYF
>TRBV19|14|.
CASSILAINTEAFF
>TRBV27|15|.
CASSPRPTKPDTQYF
>TRBV6-7|23|TRBD1
CASRWGQGNTERKGAKITGELFF
>TRBV7-8|17|TRBD1
CASSSGQGQIMYNEQFF